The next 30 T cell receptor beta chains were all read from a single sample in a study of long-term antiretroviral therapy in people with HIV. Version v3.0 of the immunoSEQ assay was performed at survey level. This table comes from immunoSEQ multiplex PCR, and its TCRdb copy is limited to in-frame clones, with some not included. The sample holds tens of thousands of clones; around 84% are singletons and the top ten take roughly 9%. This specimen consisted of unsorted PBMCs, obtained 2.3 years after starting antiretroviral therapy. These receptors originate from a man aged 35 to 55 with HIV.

The CDR3 sequence is CASSLLDGTDTQYF. In DNA form, the CDR3 reads TGCGCCAGCAGCTTGTTGGATGGGACAGATACGCAGTATTTT. V usage is TRBV5-1 and J usage is TRBJ2-3; D is unclear. Deletions cut 1 base from V and 3 bases from J, with 9 bases between. Germline V gives CDR1 SGHRS, CDR2 YFSETQ. The CDR3 contains 14 residues.

The CDR3 protein is CASSLGITQNTGELFF. DNA for the CDR3: TGTGCCAGCAGCTTGGGCATCACTCAGAACACCGGGGAGCTGTTTTTT. The V gene is TRBV7-2, the J gene TRBJ2-2; no clear D. Per the germline V gene, CDR1 is SGHTA and CDR2 is FQGNSA. The CDR3 is made up of 16 amino acids. The V end was cut by 3 bases, the J end by 1 base, with 12 bases between.

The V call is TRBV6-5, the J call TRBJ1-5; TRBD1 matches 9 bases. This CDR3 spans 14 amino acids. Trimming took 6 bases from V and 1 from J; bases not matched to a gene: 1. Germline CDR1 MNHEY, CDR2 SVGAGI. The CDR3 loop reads CASRGTGSNQPQHF. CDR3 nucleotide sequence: TGTGCCAGCAGGGGGACAGGGAGCAATCAGCCCCAGCATTTT.

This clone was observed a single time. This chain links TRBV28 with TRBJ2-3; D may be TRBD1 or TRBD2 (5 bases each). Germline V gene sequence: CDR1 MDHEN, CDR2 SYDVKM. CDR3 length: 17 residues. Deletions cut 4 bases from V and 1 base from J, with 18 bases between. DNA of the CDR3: TGTGCCAGCAGTTCCCTCTGGGCAGGGACCCGCACAGATACGCAGTATTTT. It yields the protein CASSSLWAGTRTDTQYF.

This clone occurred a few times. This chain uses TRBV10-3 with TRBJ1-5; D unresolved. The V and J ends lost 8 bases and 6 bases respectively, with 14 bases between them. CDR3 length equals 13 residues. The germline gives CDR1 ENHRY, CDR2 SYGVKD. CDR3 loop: CAIGLGGSQPQHF. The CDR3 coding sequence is TGTGCCATCGGTCTGGGTGGGAGTCAGCCCCAGCATTTT.

This chain's CDR3 is CASSEDGTLFTEAFF. CDR3 in DNA: TGTGCCAGCAGTGAGGACGGGACGCTTTTCACTGAAGCTTTCTTT. The chain couples TRBV2 to TRBJ1-1, with a tentative D call TRBD1 (5 bases). Germline loops: CDR1 SNHLY, CDR2 FYNNEI. V lost 3 bases to trimming and J lost 4 bases, with 15 bases between them. The CDR3 consists of 15 residues.

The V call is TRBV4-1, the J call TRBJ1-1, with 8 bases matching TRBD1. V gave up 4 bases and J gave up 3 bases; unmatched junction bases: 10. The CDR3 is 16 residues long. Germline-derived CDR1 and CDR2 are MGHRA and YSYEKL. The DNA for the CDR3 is TGCGCCAGCAGCCCTTTCCCAGGACAGGGTTACACTGAAGCTTTCTTT. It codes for CASSPFPGQGYTEAFF.

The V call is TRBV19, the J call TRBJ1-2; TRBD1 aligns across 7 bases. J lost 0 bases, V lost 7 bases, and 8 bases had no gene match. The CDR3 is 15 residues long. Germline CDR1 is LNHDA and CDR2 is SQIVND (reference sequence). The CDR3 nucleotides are TGTGCCAGTATTGCCGGGACAGCGACTAACTATGGCTACACCTTC. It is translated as CASIAGTATNYGYTF.

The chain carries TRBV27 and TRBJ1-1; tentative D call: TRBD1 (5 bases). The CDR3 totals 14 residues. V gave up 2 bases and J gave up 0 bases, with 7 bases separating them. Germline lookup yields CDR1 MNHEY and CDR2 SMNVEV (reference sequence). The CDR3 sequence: CASSLMGLNTEAFF. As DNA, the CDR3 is TGTGCCAGCAGTTTAATGGGGCTGAACACTGAAGCTTTCTTT.

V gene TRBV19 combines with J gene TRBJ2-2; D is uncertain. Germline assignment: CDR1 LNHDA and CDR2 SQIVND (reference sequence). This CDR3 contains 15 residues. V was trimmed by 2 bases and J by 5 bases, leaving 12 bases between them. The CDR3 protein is CASSISPGSTGELFF. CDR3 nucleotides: TGTGCCAGTAGTATAAGCCCAGGATCGACCGGGGAGCTGTTTTTT. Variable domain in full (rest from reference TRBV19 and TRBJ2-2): DGGITQSPKYLFRKEGQNVTLSCEQNLNHDAMYWYRQDPGQGLRLIYYSQIVNDFQKGDIAEGYSVSREKKESFPLTVTSAQKNPTAFYLCASSISPGSTGELFFGEGSRLTVL.

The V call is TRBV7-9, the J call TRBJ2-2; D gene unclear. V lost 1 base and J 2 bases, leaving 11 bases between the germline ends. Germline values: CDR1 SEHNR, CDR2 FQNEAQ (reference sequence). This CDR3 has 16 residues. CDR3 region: CASSLEVWGNTGELFF. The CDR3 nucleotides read TGTGCCAGCAGCTTAGAGGTTTGGGGTAACACCGGGGAGCTGTTTTTT.

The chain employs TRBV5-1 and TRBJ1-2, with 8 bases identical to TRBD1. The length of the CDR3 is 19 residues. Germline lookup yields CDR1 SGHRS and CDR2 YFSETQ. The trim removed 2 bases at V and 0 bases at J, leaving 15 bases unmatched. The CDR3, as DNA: TGCGCCAGCAGCTTCGGAGGGGTCGTCACAGGGGGGACTAACTATGGCTACACCTTC. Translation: CASSFGGVVTGGTNYGYTF.

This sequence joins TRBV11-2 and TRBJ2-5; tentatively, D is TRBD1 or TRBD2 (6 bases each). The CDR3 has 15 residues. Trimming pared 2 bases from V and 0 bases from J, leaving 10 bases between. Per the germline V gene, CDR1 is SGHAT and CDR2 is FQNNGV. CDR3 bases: TGTGCCAGCAGCTTATGGGGGGCCGACCAAGAGACCCAGTACTTC. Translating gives CASSLWGADQETQYF.

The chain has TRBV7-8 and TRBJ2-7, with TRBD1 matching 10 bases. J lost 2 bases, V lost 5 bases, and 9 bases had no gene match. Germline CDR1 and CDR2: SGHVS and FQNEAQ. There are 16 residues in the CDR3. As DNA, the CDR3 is TGTGCCAGCAGCCCGCAACCCGGGACAGGGGCCTACGAGCAGTACTTC. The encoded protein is CASSPQPGTGAYEQYF.

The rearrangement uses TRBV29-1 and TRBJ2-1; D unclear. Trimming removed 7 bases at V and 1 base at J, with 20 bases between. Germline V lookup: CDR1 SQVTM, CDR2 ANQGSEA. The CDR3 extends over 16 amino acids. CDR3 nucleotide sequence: TGCAGCGCCACTGACTCGGCGGACCTTTCCTACAATGAGCAGTTCTTC. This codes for CSATDSADLSYNEQFF.

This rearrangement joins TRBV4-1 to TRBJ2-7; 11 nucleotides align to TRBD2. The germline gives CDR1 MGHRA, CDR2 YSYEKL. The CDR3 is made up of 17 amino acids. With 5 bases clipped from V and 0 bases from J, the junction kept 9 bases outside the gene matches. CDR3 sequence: CASSAQLLAGDSYEQYF. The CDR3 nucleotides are TGCGCCAGCAGCGCCCAATTACTAGCGGGAGACTCCTACGAGCAGTACTTC.

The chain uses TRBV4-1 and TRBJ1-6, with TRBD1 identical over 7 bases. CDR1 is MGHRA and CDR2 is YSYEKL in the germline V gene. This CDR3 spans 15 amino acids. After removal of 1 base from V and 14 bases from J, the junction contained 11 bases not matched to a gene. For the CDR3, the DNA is TGCGCCAGCAGCCAAGGTGGGCAGGGGGTCGTATCCCTCCACTTT. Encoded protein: CASSQGGQGVVSLHF.

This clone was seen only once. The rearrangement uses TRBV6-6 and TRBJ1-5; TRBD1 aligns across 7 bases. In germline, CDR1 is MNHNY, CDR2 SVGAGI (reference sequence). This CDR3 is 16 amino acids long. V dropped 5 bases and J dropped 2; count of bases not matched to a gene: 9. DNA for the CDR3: TGTGCCAGCAGTCCGGGACAGTTGAATGGCAATCAGCCCCAGCATTTT. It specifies CASSPGQLNGNQPQHF.

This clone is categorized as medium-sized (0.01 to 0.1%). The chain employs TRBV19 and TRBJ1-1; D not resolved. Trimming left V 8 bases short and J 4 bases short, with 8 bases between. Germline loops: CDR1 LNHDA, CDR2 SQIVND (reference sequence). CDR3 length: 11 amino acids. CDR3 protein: CASAGSTEAFF. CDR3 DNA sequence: TGTGCCAGTGCGGGTAGCACTGAAGCTTTCTTT.

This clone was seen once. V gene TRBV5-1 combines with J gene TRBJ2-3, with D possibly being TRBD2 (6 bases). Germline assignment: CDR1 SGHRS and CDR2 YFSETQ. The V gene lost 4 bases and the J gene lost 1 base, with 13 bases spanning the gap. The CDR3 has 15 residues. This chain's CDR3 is CASSRDASGTDTQYF. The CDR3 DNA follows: TGCGCCAGCAGCCGGGACGCTAGCGGCACAGATACGCAGTATTTT. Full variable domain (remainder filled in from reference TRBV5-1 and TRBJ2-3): KAGVTQTPRYLIKTRGQQVTLSCSPISGHRSVSWYQQTPGQGLQFLFEYFSETQRNKGNFPGRFSGRQFSNSRSEMNVSTLELGDSALYLCASSRDASGTDTQYFGPGTRLTVL.

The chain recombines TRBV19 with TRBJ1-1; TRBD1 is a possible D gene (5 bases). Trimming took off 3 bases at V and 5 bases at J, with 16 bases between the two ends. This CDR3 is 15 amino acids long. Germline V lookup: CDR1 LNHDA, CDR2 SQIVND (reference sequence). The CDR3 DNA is TGTGCCAGTAGTATCGGGACGCCCGGAGGAACTGAAGCTTTCTTT. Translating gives CASSIGTPGGTEAFF.

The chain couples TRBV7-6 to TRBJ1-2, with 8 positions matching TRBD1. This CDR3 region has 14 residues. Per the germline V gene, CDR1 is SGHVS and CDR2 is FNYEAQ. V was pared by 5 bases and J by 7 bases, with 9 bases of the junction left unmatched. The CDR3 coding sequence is TGTGCCAGCAGCAAGACAGACAGGGGCGGTGGCTACACCTTC. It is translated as CASSKTDRGGGYTF. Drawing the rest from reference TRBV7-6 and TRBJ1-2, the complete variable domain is GAGVSQSPRYKVTKRGQDVALRCDPISGHVSLYWYRQALGQGPEFLTYFNYEAQQDKSGLPNDRFSAERPEGSISTLTIQRTEQRDSAMYRCASSKTDRGGGYTFGSGTRLTVV.

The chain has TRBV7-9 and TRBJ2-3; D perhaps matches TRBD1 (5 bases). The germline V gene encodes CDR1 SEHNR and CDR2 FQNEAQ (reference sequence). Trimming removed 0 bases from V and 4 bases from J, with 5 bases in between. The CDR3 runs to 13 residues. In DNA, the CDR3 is TGTGCCAGCAGCTTAGCAGGGGCAGATACGCAGTATTTT. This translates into CASSLAGADTQYF.

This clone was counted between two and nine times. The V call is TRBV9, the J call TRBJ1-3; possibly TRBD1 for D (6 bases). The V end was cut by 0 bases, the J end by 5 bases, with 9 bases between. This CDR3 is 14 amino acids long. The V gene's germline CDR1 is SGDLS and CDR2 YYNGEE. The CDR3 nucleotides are TGTGCCAGCAGCGTAGGACAGGAACGAAACACCATATATTTT. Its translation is CASSVGQERNTIYF.

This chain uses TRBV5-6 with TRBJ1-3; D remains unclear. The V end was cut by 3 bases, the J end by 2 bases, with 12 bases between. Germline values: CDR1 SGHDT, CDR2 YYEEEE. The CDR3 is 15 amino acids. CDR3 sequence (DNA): TGTGCCAGCAGCTCCTCCCGGGTCCCTGGAAACACCATATATTTT. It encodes CASSSSRVPGNTIYF.

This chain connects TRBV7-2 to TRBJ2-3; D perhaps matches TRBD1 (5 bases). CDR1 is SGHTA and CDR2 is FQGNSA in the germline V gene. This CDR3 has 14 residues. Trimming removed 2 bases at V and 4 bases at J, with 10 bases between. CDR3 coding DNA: TGTGCCAGCAGCTTAAGCAGGGTCCCAGATACGCAGTATTTT. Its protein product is CASSLSRVPDTQYF.

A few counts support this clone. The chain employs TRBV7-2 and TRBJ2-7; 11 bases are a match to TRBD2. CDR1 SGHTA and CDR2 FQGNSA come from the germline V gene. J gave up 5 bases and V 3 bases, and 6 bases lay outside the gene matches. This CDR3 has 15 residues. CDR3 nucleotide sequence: TGTGCCAGCAGCTTCACTAGCGGGGGTAGCCACGAGCAGTACTTC. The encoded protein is CASSFTSGGSHEQYF.

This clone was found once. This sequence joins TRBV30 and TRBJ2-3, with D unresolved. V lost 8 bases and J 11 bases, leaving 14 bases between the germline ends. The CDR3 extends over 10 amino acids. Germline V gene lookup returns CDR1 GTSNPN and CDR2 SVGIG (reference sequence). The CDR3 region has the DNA TGTGCCGCGAACTCTGTGGGGCAGTATTTT. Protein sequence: CAANSVGQYF.

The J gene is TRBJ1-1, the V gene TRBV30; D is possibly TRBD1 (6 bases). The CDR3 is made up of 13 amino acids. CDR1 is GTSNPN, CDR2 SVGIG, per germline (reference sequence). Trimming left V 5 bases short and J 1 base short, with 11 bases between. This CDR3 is CAWENRANTEAFF. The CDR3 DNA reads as TGTGCCTGGGAAAACAGGGCGAACACTGAAGCTTTCTTT.

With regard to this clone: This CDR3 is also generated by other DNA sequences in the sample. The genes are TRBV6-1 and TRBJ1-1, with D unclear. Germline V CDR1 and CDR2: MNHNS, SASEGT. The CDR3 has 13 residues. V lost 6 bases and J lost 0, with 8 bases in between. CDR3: CASSRPMNTEAFF. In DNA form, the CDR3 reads TGTGCCAGCAGCCGCCCCATGAACACTGAAGCTTTCTTT.